This entry concerns a single T cell receptor (beta chain). The antigen is not known. The same CDR3 also results from other DNA sequences found in this sample. These data are taken from a study of cytomegalovirus exposure and HLA in healthy donors. Notes on the study in general: The study flagged some 170 TCR beta chains as cytomegalovirus-associated.

All the people who gave samples were healthy bone marrow donors. With 60 Vbeta and 13 Jbeta primers, the PCR was carried out. Repertoires were generated with immunoSEQ multiplex PCR, while TCRdb's copy carries only in-frame clones and drops some. There are around 110,000 clones in the sample; roughly 79% occur only once, and 3% to 5% lies in the top ten. This receptor was obtained from a woman under 40 in good health and CMV-seronegative. Sequencing was carried out using PBMCs.

CDR3: CASSLVGLAGGTGELFF. For the CDR3, the DNA is TGTGCCAGCAGCTTAGTAGGCCTAGCGGGAGGCACCGGGGAGCTGTTTTTT. The V call is TRBV7-2, the J call TRBJ2-2; 11 positions agree with TRBD2. The V gene's germline CDR1 is SGHTA and CDR2 FQGNSA. The CDR3 covers 17 residues. J gave up 4 bases and V 1 base, and 5 bases lay outside the gene matches.